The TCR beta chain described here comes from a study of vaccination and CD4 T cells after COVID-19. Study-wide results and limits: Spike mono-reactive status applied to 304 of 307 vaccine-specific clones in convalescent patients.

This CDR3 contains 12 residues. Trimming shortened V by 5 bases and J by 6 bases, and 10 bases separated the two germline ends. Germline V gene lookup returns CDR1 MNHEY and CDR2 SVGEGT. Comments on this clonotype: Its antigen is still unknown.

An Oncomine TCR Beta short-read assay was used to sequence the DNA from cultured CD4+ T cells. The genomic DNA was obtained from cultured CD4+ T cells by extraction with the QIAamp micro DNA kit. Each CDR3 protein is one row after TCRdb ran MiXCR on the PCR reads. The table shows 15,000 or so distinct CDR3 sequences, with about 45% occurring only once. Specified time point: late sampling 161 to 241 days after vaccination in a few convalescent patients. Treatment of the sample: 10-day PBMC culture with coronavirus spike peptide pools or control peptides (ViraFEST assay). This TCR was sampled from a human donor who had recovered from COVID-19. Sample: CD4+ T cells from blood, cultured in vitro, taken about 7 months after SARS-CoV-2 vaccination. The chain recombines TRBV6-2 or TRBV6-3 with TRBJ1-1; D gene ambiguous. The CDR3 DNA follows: TGTGCCAGCAGTAACACTCTCGCTGAAGCTTTCTTT. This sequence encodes CASSNTLAEAFF.